These 29 T cell receptor beta chains share one sample of origin, sequenced in a study of blood T cells in healthy people across ages (dated by TCRdb to about 2015). The library was made by 5' RACE. The reads were generated on an Illumina HiSeq 2500. A second about 7 to 11 cycle PCR used a sample-barcoded 5' primer and a J-beta primer mix. In TCRdb, the public reads were trimmed at Q25 with fastp and aligned with MiXCR, with productive beta chains retained. A single entry per CDR3 protein holds the most common genes and DNA from its merged rows. Present in this sample are 850,000 to 1,300,000 distinct CDR3 sequences, less than 50% of which were seen just once. Jointly, the top ten make up under 20% of the sample. Sequenced: blood. These TCRs come from a woman between 55 and 75 years old in good health.

V and J are TRBV7-9 and TRBJ2-1; 10 positions match TRBD1. Trimming removed 3 bases from V and 9 bases from J; junction bases left unmatched: 8. The length of the CDR3 is 15 residues. Germline CDR1 reads SEHNR; CDR2 reads FQNEAQ (reference sequence). DNA for the CDR3: TGTGCCAGCAGCTTGGGACAGGGGCTTTTGGGTGAGCAGTTCTTC. This translates into CASSLGQGLLGEQFF.

This clonotype has just a few counts. This chain joins TRBV11-2 and TRBJ2-7; TRBD1 is a possible D gene (6 bases). V shed 5 bases and J shed 7 bases, with 12 bases lying between them. The germline V gene encodes CDR1 SGHAT and CDR2 FQNNGV. The CDR3 contains 12 residues. CDR3 DNA: TGTGCCAGCAGCAAACAGGGTTTTGAGCAGTACTTC. The encoded protein is CASSKQGFEQYF.

This clonotype was seen a handful of times. This chain links TRBV6-1 with TRBJ2-7, with unresolved D. Between the trimmed V and J ends, which lost 3 bases and 3 bases, there was a span of 6 bases. The CDR3 has 12 amino acids. Germline assignment: CDR1 MNHNS and CDR2 SASEGT. CDR3 sequence reads: CASSDVDYEQYF. CDR3 DNA sequence: TGTGCCAGCAGTGACGTAGACTACGAGCAGTACTTC.

Here the CDR3 DNA reads TGTGCCAGCAGCCCCAGGGGCTACTCTGGAAACACCATATATTTT. It yields the protein CASSPRGYSGNTIYF. This chain connects TRBV7-2 to TRBJ1-3; possible D gene TRBD1, 6 bases. V was clipped by 5 bases and J by 0 bases, with 11 bases between them. Per germline, CDR1 SGHTA and CDR2 FQGNSA. The CDR3 runs to 15 residues.

This chain connects TRBV6-6 to TRBJ2-7; D gene unclear. CDR1 is MNHNY and CDR2 is SVGAGI in the germline V gene (reference sequence). This CDR3 region has 14 residues. Trimming took off 5 bases at V and 3 bases at J, with 14 bases between the two ends. This CDR3 reads CASSAPGLGYEQYF. The CDR3 region has the DNA TGTGCCAGCAGTGCTCCCGGGCTGGGCTACGAGCAGTACTTC.

The chain carries TRBV12-3 or TRBV12-4 and TRBJ2-3; 10 bases line up with TRBD2. Trimming cost V 2 bases and J 5 bases; bases outside gene matches: 7. The CDR3 has 16 residues. CDR3 region: CASSLLLAGVGDTQYF. The CDR3 nucleotides are TGTGCCAGCAGTTTATTGCTAGCGGGAGTAGGAGATACGCAGTATTTT.

This rearrangement joins TRBV11-2 to TRBJ2-5, with D hard to call. This CDR3 has 15 residues. Germline values: CDR1 SGHAT, CDR2 FQNNGV. Trimming left V 5 bases short and J 1 base short, with 14 bases between. In DNA form, the CDR3 reads TGTGCCAGCAGCCGGGCCCGGTCGGGCCAAGAGACCCAGTACTTC. Residues: CASSRARSGQETQYF.

This clonotype has a handful of counts. The V gene is TRBV20-1, the J gene TRBJ2-7; TRBD1 agrees at 10 bases. This CDR3 comprises 15 residues. Losses at the gene ends were 4 bases for V and 7 bases for J; bases not matched to a gene: 13. Germline lookup yields CDR1 DFQATT and CDR2 SNEGSKA (reference sequence). For the CDR3, the DNA is TGCAGTGCTAAACCTCCGGGACAGGGGTACTGGGAGCAGTACTTC. Its protein product is CSAKPPGQGYWEQYF.

Many counts were recorded for this clonotype. The rearrangement joins TRBV20-1 to TRBJ2-3; D possibly corresponds to TRBD2 (7 bases). V was pared by 1 base and J by 4 bases, with 15 bases between. Germline V gives CDR1 DFQATT, CDR2 SNEGSKA (reference sequence). The CDR3 covers 15 residues. The CDR3 here is CSARGLAEGADTQYF. CDR3 nucleotide sequence: TGCAGTGCTAGAGGTCTAGCGGAGGGGGCAGATACGCAGTATTTT.

This chain joins TRBV20-1 and TRBJ2-1; possibly TRBD1 for D (5 bases). Germline V gene data show CDR1 as DFQATT and CDR2 as SNEGSKA (reference sequence). Trimming cost V 1 base and J 3 bases, with 13 bases left between them. This CDR3 contains 15 residues. The CDR3 reads CSARGKGRVYNEQFF. The CDR3 DNA sequence: TGCAGTGCTAGAGGCAAGGGGCGAGTCTACAATGAGCAGTTCTTC.

The chain uses TRBV27 and TRBJ2-5, with unresolved D. The CDR3 is made up of 14 amino acids. Germline CDR1 and CDR2: MNHEY and SMNVEV (reference sequence). The V gene lost 5 bases and the J gene lost 4 bases, with 14 bases spanning the gap. CDR3 residues: CASSPRQGIETQYF. In DNA form, the CDR3 reads TGTGCCAGCAGTCCGCGACAAGGTATAGAGACCCAGTACTTC.

The chain employs TRBV28 and TRBJ2-1; 7 bases align to TRBD1. The CDR3 has 13 amino acids. V lost 6 bases to trimming and J lost 5 bases; unmatched junction nucleotides: 4. Germline V lookup: CDR1 MDHEN, CDR2 SYDVKM. In nucleotides, the CDR3 is TGTGCCAGCAGGACAGGGATGAACAATGAGCAGTTCTTC. It is translated as CASRTGMNNEQFF.

The rearrangement links TRBV29-1 to TRBJ1-2; no clear D. There are 11 residues in the CDR3. With 7 bases removed from V and 8 bases from J, the gap between germline ends came to 14 bases. In germline, CDR1 is SQVTM, CDR2 ANQGSEA. Here the CDR3 reads CSGFLGYGYTF. In DNA, the CDR3 is TGCAGCGGTTTCCTTGGGTACGGCTACACCTTC.

This chain links TRBV12-3 or TRBV12-4 with TRBJ2-3; 13 bases map to TRBD2. The V gene end was trimmed by 5 bases and the J gene end by 14 bases; junction bases not matched to a gene: 7. This CDR3 comprises 13 residues. CDR3 residues: CASSQKLAGGRYF. The CDR3 region has the DNA TGTGCCAGCAGTCAAAAACTAGCGGGAGGGCGGTATTTT.

This clonotype was counted only a few times. The gene calls are TRBV29-1 and TRBJ2-7, with D perhaps matching TRBD1 or TRBD2 (5 bases each). Trimming left V 4 bases short and J 0 bases short, with 16 bases between. This CDR3 is 15 amino acids long. The V gene's germline CDR1 is SQVTM and CDR2 ANQGSEA. The chain's CDR3 is CSVGGQGKGSYEQYF. DNA of the CDR3: TGCAGCGTTGGAGGGCAGGGTAAAGGCTCCTACGAGCAGTACTTC.

This clonotype showed up many times. This chain links TRBV24-1 with TRBJ2-3; D is possibly TRBD1 (5 bases). V was trimmed by 1 base and J by 3 bases, leaving 13 bases between them. The CDR3 covers 16 residues. CDR1 is KGHDR and CDR2 is SFDVKD in the germline V gene. The DNA for the CDR3 is TGTGCCACCAGTGATTTTAGTGTTCCAGGGACAGATACGCAGTATTTT. It translates to CATSDFSVPGTDTQYF.

The CDR3 sequence: CASSQDGGRGVGETQYF. In DNA, the CDR3 is TGCGCCAGCAGCCAAGATGGGGGGAGAGGCGTAGGAGAGACCCAGTACTTC. V usage is TRBV4-1 and J usage is TRBJ2-5; the D gene is possibly TRBD2 (6 bases). V lost 0 bases, J lost 4 bases, and 18 bases lay in between. The CDR3 consists of 17 residues. CDR1 is MGHRA and CDR2 is YSYEKL in the germline V gene.

The chain carries TRBV11-2 and TRBJ1-2; TRBD1 might be the D (6 bases). V gave up 0 bases and J gave up 0 bases, with 17 bases separating them. The germline CDR1 and CDR2 sequences are SGHAT and FQNNGV. The CDR3 is 18 residues long. The CDR3 region is CASSLDPIRDIPNYGYTF. The CDR3, as DNA: TGTGCCAGCAGCTTAGACCCGATTCGGGACATTCCTAACTATGGCTACACCTTC.

The rearrangement uses TRBV9 and TRBJ2-5, with D perhaps matching TRBD2 (8 bases). There are 15 residues in the CDR3. The V end lost 4 bases, the J end lost 2 bases, and 15 bases lay between the germline ends. CDR1 is SGDLS and CDR2 is YYNGEE in the germline V gene. CDR3 nucleotide sequence: TGTGCCAGCAGCATCGGGGGGGACAGACAAGAGACCCAGTACTTC. Translation: CASSIGGDRQETQYF.

This clonotype was detected a few times. The chain employs TRBV11-2 and TRBJ2-3; 8 bases match TRBD2. The V gene end was trimmed by 2 bases and the J gene end by 4 bases; junction bases not matched to a gene: 17. This CDR3 region has 19 residues. Germline CDR1 is SGHAT and CDR2 is FQNNGV. The CDR3 DNA reads TGTGCCAGCAGCTTATTCCCCCCAGGGAGCGGGAGTGCGGCAGATACGCAGTATTTT. Its protein is CASSLFPPGSGSAADTQYF.

V and J are TRBV27 and TRBJ2-5; tentatively, D is TRBD1 or TRBD2 (5 bases each). Deletions cut 4 bases from V and 0 bases from J, with 9 bases between. The germline CDR1 and CDR2 sequences are MNHEY and SMNVEV (reference sequence). The CDR3 spans 14 residues. CDR3 amino acids: CASSYWGYQETQYF. The CDR3 DNA reads TGTGCCAGCAGTTACTGGGGGTACCAAGAGACCCAGTACTTC.

The chain joins TRBV10-3 to TRBJ2-5, with TRBD1 identical over 11 bases. This CDR3 comprises 15 residues. V gave up 6 bases and J gave up 0 bases; unmatched junction bases: 3. Germline V lookup: CDR1 ENHRY, CDR2 SYGVKD. The CDR3 DNA follows: TGTGCCATCAGGAGGGACAGGGGGTACCAAGAGACCCAGTACTTC. Its translation: CAIRRDRGYQETQYF.

The chain recombines TRBV4-2 with TRBJ2-1, with 15 bases lining up with TRBD2. The junction had 6 bases not matched to a gene; V was cut back by 4 bases and J by 5 bases. The CDR3 sequence is 17 residues long. The germline V gene encodes CDR1 LGHNA and CDR2 YNFKEQ. The CDR3 sequence is CASSRTSGRGADNEQFF. CDR3 sequence (DNA): TGTGCCAGCAGCCGGACTAGCGGGAGGGGGGCCGACAATGAGCAGTTCTTC.

The chain is built from TRBV28 and TRBJ2-3; 9 nucleotides agree with TRBD2. In germline, CDR1 is MDHEN, CDR2 SYDVKM. The CDR3 sequence is 15 residues long. V trimming: 7 bases; J trimming: 5 bases; junction bases outside the gene matches: 10. CDR3 DNA sequence: TGTGCCAGCACCCTAGGGGCAGCGGGAGGAGATACGCAGTATTTT. It specifies CASTLGAAGGDTQYF.

J is TRBJ1-5 and V is TRBV28, with D possibly being TRBD1 (5 bases). Trimming cost V 2 bases and J 1 base, with 15 bases left between them. Germline V gives CDR1 MDHEN, CDR2 SYDVKM. This CDR3 spans 17 amino acids. The CDR3 bases are TGTGCCAGCAGTTTAGGGTTCGGGACGGGGAGCAATCAGCCCCAGCATTTT. Translating gives CASSLGFGTGSNQPQHF.

This clonotype was recorded a few times. The V and J genes are TRBV5-1 and TRBJ1-5, with 9 bases fitting TRBD1. The CDR3 length is 16 residues. V was clipped by 4 bases and J by 5 bases; unmatched bases: 10. Germline CDR1 and CDR2: SGHRS and YFSETQ. CDR3 DNA: TGCGCCAGCAGCCCTGGGGCCGGGACAGGGCATCAGCCCCAGCATTTT. This encodes CASSPGAGTGHQPQHF.

The rearrangement links TRBV12-3 or TRBV12-4 to TRBJ1-2; D is perhaps TRBD1 (5 bases). The CDR3 runs to 14 residues. V was clipped by 3 bases and J by 4 bases, with 12 bases between them. The chain's CDR3 is CASSFRDRIYGYTF. CDR3 nucleotide sequence: TGTGCCAGCAGTTTCCGGGACCGCATCTATGGCTACACCTTC.

The J gene is TRBJ1-4, the V gene TRBV20-1, with D uncertain. There are 14 residues in the CDR3. Germline CDR1 reads DFQATT; CDR2 reads SNEGSKA (reference sequence). V dropped 3 bases and J dropped 5 bases, with 13 bases sitting between them. The CDR3 loop is CSASGTQRNEKLFF. In DNA, the CDR3 is TGCAGTGCTAGTGGTACCCAAAGAAATGAAAAACTGTTTTTT.

This chain connects TRBV27 to TRBJ1-1, with 10 bases that match TRBD1. CDR1 MNHEY and CDR2 SMNVEV come from the germline V gene (reference sequence). J gave up 5 bases and V 3 bases, and 6 bases lay outside the gene matches. This CDR3 has 15 residues. The CDR3 DNA reads as TGTGCCAGCAGTTTTTGGGACAGGGGAAGAACTGAAGCTTTCTTT. Protein sequence: CASSFWDRGRTEAFF.